The present entry profiles one TCR beta chain with its context. Its antigen remains unidentified. Time point of the sample: week 11, during vaccination. The vaccine gave 300 ug of a 20-mer mutant IDH1 peptide subcutaneously per dose. The record originates from a study of a mutant IDH1 vaccine in newly diagnosed glioma. Study-level background: The patients received vaccinations eight times, in weeks 1, 3, 5, 7, 11, 15, 19 and 23. Earlier treatment was radiotherapy, temozolomide, or both, with most getting both. Patients began vaccination 4-6 weeks after radiotherapy alone, or with temozolomide cycles.

Clones were sequenced by immunoSEQ multiplex PCR, and TCRdb holds only the in-frame ones, with some missing. The sample has about 25,000 clones, about 78% seen once. Germline V lookup: CDR1 SGHVS, CDR2 FQNEAQ. The V end lost 1 base, the J end lost 1 base, and 11 bases lay between the germline ends. The CDR3 totals 15 residues. The rearrangement uses TRBV7-8 and TRBJ2-7; a possible D gene is TRBD2 (5 bases). Sequenced material: PBMCs, taken from a glioma patient whose treatment included an IDH1 peptide vaccine. This clonotype originated in a woman aged 18-29 years with glioma. CDR3 DNA: TGTGCCAGCAGCTTAGGTGGGCGAGGGTCCTACGAGCAGTACTTC. It is translated as CASSLGGRGSYEQYF.